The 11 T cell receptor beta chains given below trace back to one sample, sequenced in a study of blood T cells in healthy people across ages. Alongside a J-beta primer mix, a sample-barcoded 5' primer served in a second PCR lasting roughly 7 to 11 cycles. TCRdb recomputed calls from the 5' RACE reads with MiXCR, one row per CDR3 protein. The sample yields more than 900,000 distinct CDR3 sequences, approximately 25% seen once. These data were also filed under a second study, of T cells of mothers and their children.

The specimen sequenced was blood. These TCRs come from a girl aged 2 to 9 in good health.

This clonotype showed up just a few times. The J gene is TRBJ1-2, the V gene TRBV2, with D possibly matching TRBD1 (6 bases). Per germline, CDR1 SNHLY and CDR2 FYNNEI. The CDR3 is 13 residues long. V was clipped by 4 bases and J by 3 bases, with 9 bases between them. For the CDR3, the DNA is TGTGCCAGCAGTGCAGGGGAGGACTATGGCTACACCTTC. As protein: CASSAGEDYGYTF.

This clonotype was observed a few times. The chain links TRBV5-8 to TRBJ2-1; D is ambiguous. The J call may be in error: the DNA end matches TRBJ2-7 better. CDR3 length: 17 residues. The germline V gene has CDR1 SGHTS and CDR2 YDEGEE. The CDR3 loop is CASSLAPNRIPTYEQYF. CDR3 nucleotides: TGTGCCAGCAGCTTGGCCCCCAACCGAATTCCCACCTACGAGCAGTACTTC.

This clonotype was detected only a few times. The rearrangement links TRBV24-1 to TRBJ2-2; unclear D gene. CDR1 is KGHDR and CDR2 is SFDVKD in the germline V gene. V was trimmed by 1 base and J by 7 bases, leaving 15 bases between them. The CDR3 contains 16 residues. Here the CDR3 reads CATSDLPILTRGELFF. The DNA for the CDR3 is TGTGCCACCAGTGATTTACCCATTTTGACTCGCGGGGAGCTGTTTTTT.

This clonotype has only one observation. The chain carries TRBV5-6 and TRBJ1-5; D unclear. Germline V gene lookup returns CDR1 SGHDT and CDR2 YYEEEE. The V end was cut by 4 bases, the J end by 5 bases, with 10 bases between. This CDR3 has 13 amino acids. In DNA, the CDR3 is TGTGCCAGCAGCCCAGGTATCCATCAGCCCCAGCATTTT. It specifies CASSPGIHQPQHF.

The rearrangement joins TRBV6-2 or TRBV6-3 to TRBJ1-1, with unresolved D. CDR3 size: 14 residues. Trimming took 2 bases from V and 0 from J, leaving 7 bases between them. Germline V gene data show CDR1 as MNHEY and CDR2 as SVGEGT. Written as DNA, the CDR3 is TGTGCCAGCAGTTACCAGGTGATGAACACTGAAGCTTTCTTT. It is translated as CASSYQVMNTEAFF.

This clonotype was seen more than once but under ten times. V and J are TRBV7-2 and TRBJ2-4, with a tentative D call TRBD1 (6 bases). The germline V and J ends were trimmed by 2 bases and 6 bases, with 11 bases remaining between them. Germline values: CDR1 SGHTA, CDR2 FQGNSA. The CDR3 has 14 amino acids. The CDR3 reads CASSLIPGANIQYF. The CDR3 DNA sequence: TGTGCCAGCAGCTTAATTCCAGGGGCAAACATTCAGTACTTC. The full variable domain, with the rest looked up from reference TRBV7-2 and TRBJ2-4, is GAGVSQSPSNKVTEKGKDVELRCDPISGHTALYWYRQSLGQGLEFLIYFQGNSAPDKSGLPSDRFSAERTGGSVSTLTIQRTQQEDSAVYLCASSLIPGANIQYFGAGTRLSVL.

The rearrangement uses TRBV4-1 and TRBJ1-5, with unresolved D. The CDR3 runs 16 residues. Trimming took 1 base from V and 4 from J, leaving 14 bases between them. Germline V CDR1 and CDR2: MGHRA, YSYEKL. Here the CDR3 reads CASSQVFGPLNQPQHF. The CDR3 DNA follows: TGCGCCAGCAGCCAAGTTTTCGGGCCCCTTAATCAGCCCCAGCATTTT.

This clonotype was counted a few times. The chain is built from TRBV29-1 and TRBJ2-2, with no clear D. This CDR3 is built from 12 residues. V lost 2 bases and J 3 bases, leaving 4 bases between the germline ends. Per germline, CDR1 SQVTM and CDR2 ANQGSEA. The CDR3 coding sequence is TGCAGCGTTGAACCGGACACCGGGGAGCTGTTTTTT. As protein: CSVEPDTGELFF.

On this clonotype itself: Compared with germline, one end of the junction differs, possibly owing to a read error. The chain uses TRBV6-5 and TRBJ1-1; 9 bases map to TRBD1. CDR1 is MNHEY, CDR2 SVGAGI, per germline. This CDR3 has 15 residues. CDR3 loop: CASSYSWTGDTEAFF. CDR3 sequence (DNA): TGTGCCAGCAGCTACTCCTGGACAGGGGACACTGAAGCTTTCTTT.

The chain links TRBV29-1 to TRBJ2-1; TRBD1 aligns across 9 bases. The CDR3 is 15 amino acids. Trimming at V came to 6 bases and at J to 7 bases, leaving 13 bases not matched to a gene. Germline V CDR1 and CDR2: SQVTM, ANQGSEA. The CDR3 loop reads CSVDNRGRPENEQFF. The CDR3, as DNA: TGCAGCGTCGATAACAGGGGGCGCCCCGAAAATGAGCAGTTCTTC.

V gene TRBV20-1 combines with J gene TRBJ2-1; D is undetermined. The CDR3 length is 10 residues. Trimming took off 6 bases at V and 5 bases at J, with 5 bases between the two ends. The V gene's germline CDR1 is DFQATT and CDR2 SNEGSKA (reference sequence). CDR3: CSAEHNEQFF. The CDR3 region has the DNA TGCAGTGCGGAACACAATGAGCAGTTCTTC.